This T cell receptor (beta chain) was recovered during a study of pediatric ulcerative colitis. Study background: Most patients had pancolitis, and two had left-sided colitis.

Here immunoSEQ multiplex PCR was the method, and the copy in TCRdb shows in-frame clones only, minus some. The sample has some 60,000 clones, more than 60% seen once. CDR1 and CDR2 from the germline V gene are LGHNT and FRNRAP. The CDR3 has 15 residues. V was pared by 0 bases and J by 7 bases, with 13 bases between. The blood sample was taken during the colonoscopy visit. Study-level findings and limits: Ulcerative colitis patients shared more blood-rectal clones than controls. In rectum, acute severe colitis had expanded clones and less diversity.

This clone was found once. Its antigen is as yet unknown. Sequencing was performed on blood. The chain links TRBV12-5 to TRBJ2-4; D not certain. This receptor was taken from a boy younger than 18 with moderate ulcerative colitis. The CDR3 is CASGLVEGQNNIQYF. The CDR3 nucleotides read TGTGCTAGTGGTTTGGTCGAAGGGCAGAACAACATTCAGTACTTC.